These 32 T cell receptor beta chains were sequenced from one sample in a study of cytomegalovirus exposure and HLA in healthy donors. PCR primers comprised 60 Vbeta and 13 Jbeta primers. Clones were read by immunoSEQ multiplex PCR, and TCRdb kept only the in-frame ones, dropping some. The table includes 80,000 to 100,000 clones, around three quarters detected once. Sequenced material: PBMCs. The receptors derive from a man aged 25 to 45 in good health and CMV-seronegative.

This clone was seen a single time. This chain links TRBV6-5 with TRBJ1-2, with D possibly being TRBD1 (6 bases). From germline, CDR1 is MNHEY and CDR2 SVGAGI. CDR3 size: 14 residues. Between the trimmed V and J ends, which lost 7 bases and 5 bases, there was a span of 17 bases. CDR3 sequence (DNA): TGTGCCAGCACCAGGGGCAGGGAGGGGTATGGCTACACCTTC. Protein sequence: CASTRGREGYGYTF.

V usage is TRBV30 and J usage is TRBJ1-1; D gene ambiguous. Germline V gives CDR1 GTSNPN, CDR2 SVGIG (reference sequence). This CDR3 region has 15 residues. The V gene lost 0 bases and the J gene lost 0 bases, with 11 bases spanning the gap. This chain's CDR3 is CAWSVGGILNTEAFF. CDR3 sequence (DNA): TGTGCCTGGAGTGTTGGCGGAATATTGAACACTGAAGCTTTCTTT. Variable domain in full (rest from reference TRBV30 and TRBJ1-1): SQTIHQWPATLVQPVGSPLSLECTVEGTSNPNLYWYRQAAGRGLQLLFYSVGIGQISSEVPQNLSASRPQDRQFILSSKKLLLSDSGFYLCAWSVGGILNTEAFFGQGTRLTVV.

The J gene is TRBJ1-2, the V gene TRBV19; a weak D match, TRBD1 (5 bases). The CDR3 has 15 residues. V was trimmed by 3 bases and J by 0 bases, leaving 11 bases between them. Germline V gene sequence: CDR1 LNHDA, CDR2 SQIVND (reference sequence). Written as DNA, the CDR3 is TGTGCCAGTAGTATGGGGCAGCCTACTAACTATGGCTACACCTTC. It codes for CASSMGQPTNYGYTF.

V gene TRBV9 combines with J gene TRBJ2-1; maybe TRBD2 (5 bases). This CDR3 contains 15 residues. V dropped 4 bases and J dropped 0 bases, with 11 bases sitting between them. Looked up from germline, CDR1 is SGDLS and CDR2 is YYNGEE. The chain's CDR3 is CASSNGESSYNEQFF. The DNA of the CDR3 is TGTGCCAGCAGCAACGGGGAGAGCTCCTACAATGAGCAGTTCTTC.

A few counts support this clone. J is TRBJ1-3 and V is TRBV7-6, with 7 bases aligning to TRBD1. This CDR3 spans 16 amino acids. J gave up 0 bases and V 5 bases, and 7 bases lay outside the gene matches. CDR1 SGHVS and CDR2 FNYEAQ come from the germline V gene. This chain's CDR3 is CASSGDSGHSGNTIYF. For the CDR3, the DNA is TGTGCCAGCAGCGGGGACAGCGGCCACTCTGGAAACACCATATATTTT.

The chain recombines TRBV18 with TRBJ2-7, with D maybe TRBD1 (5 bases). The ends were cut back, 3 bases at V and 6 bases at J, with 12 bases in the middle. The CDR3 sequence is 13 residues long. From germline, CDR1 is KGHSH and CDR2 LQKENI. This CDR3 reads CASSPGQKGEQYF. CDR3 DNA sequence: TGTGCCAGCTCACCGGGGCAGAAGGGCGAGCAGTACTTC.

The DNA of the CDR3 is TGTGCCAGCAGTGAAGCTGGAGACTATGGCTACACCTTC. This translates into CASSEAGDYGYTF. This sequence joins TRBV6-1 and TRBJ1-2; D ambiguous. Germline V lookup: CDR1 MNHNS, CDR2 SASEGT. V lost 0 bases, J lost 3 bases, and 5 bases lay in between. This CDR3 region has 13 residues.

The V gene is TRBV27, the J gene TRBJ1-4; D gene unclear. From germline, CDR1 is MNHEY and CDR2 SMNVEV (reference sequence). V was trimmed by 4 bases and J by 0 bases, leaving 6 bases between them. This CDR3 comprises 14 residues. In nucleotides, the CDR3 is TGTGCCAGCAGTTCCAGGACAACTAATGAAAAACTGTTTTTT. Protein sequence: CASSSRTTNEKLFF. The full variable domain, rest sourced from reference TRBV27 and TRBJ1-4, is EAQVTQNPRYLITVTGKKLTVTCSQNMNHEYMSWYRQDPGLGLRQIYYSMNVEVTDKGDVPEGYKVSRKEKRNFPLILESPSPNQTSLYFCASSSRTTNEKLFFGSGTQLSVL.

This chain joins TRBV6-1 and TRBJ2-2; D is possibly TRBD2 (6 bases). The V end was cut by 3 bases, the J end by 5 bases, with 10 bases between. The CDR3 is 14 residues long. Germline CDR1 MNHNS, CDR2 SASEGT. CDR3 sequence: CASSDGDLTGELFF. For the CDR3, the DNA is TGTGCCAGCAGTGACGGGGACTTAACCGGGGAGCTGTTTTTT.

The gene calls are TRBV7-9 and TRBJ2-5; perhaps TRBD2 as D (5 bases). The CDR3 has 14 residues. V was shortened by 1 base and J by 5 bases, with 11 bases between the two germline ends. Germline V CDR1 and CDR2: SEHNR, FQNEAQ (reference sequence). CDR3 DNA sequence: TGTGCCAGCAGCTTAGAGACGGGAATGGAGACCCAGTACTTC. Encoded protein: CASSLETGMETQYF.

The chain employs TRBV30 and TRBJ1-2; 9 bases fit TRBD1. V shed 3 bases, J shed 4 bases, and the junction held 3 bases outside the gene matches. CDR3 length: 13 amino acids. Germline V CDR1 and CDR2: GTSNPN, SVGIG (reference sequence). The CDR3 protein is CAWSPGQGYGYTF. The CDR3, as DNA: TGTGCCTGGAGCCCGGGACAGGGCTATGGCTACACCTTC. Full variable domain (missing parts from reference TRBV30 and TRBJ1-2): SQTIHQWPATLVQPVGSPLSLECTVEGTSNPNLYWYRQAAGRGLQLLFYSVGIGQISSEVPQNLSASRPQDRQFILSSKKLLLSDSGFYLCAWSPGQGYGYTFGSGTRLTVV.

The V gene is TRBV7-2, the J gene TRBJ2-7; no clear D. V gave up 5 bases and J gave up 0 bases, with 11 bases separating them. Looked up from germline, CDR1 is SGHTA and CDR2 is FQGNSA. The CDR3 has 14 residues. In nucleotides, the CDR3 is TGTGCCAGCAGCGCAGCGACCAGCTCCTACGAGCAGTACTTC. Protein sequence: CASSAATSSYEQYF.

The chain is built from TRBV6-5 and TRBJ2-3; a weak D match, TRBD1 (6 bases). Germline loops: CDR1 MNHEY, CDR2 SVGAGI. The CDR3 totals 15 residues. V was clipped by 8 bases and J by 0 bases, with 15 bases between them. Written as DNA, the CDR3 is TGTGCCAGCTCATTTGGGCAGGGGAGCACAGATACGCAGTATTTT. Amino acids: CASSFGQGSTDTQYF.

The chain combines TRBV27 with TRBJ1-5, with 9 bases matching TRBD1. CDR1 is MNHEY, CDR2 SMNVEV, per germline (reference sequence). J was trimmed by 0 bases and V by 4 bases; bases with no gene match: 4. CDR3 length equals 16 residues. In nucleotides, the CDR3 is TGTGCCAGCAGTTCGGGACAGGGCTATAGCAATCAGCCCCAGCATTTT. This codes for CASSSGQGYSNQPQHF.

CDR3 nucleotide sequence: TGTGCCAGCAGTACTTACTTGGACAGGGGCTACTATGGCTACACCTTC. This sequence encodes CASSTYLDRGYYGYTF. The chain combines TRBV6-6 with TRBJ1-2; 9 nucleotides align to TRBD1. With 5 bases clipped from V and 3 bases from J, the junction kept 10 bases outside the gene matches. The CDR3 is 16 residues long. Germline CDR1 MNHNY, CDR2 SVGAGI (reference sequence).

The CDR3 nucleotides are TGTGCCAGCAGCAAATACGGGACAGGGAGTTTCTACAATGAGCAGTTCTTC. Amino acids: CASSKYGTGSFYNEQFF. This chain uses TRBV14 with TRBJ2-1; 9 positions match TRBD1. The V and J ends lost 5 bases and 3 bases, in that order; junction bases with no gene match: 11. The germline V gene has CDR1 SGHDN and CDR2 FVKESK. CDR3 length equals 17 residues. The full variable domain, with the rest looked up from reference TRBV14 and TRBJ2-1, is EAGVTQFPSHSVIEKGQTVTLRCDPISGHDNLYWYRRVMGKEIKFLLHFVKESKQDESGMPNNRFLAERTGGTYSTLKVQPAELEDSGVYFCASSKYGTGSFYNEQFFGPGTRLTVL.

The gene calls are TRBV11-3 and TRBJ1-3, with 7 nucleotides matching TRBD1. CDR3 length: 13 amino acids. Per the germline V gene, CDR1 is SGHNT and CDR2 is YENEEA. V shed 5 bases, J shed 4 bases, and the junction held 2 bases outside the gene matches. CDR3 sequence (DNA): TGTGCCAGCAGCCCGGGACAGGGAAACACCATATATTTT. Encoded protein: CASSPGQGNTIYF.

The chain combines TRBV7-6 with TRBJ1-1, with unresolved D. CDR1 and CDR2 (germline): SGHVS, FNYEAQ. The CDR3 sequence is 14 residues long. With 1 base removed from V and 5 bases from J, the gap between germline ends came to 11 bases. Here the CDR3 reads CASSLGDGATEAFF. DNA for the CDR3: TGTGCCAGCAGCTTAGGAGATGGAGCGACTGAAGCTTTCTTT. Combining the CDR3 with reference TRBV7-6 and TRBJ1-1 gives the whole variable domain GAGVSQSPRYKVTKRGQDVALRCDPISGHVSLYWYRQALGQGPEFLTYFNYEAQQDKSGLPNDRFSAERPEGSISTLTIQRTEQRDSAMYRCASSLGDGATEAFFGQGTRLTVV.

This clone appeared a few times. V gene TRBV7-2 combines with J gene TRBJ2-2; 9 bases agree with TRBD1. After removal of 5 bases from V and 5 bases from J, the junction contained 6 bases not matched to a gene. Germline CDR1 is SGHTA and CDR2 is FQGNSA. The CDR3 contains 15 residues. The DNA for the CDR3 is TGTGCCAGCAGCCCGGACAGGGGATGGACCGGGGAGCTGTTTTTT. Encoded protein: CASSPDRGWTGELFF.

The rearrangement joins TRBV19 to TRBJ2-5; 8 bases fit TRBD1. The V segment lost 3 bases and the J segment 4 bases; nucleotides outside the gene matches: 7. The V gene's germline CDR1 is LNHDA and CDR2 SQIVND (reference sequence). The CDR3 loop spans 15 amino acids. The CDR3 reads CASSIGQGARETQYF. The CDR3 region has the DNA TGTGCCAGTAGTATTGGTCAGGGGGCGCGAGAGACCCAGTACTTC.

In DNA, the CDR3 is TGTGCTAGTCGGTCTAGCGGGGGGGCAAATACGCAGTATTTT. This codes for CASRSSGGANTQYF. The chain recombines TRBV12-5 with TRBJ2-3; 12 bases fit TRBD2. Trimming took 8 bases from V and 7 from J; bases not matched to a gene: 7. Germline values: CDR1 LGHNT, CDR2 FRNRAP. CDR3 length equals 14 residues.

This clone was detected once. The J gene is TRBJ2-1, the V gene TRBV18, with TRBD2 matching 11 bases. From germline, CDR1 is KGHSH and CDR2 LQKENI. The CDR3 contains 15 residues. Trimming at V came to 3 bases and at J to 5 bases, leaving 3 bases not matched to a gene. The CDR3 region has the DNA TGTGCCAGCTCACCGGGACTAGCGGACCACAATGAGCAGTTCTTC. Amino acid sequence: CASSPGLADHNEQFF.

The CDR3 region is CASSPEGTGGTNEKLFF. CDR3 sequence (DNA): TGCGCCAGCAGCCCGGAGGGGACAGGGGGAACTAATGAAAAACTGTTTTTT. The V call is TRBV5-1, the J call TRBJ1-4, with 11 bases fitting TRBD1. J lost 1 base, V lost 4 bases, and 6 bases had no gene match. Germline CDR1 and CDR2: SGHRS and YFSETQ. This CDR3 has 17 amino acids.

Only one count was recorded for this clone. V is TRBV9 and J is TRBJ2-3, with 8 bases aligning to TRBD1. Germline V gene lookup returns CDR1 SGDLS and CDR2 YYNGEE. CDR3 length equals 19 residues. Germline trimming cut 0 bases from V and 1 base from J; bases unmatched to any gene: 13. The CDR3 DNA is TGTGCCAGCAGCGTAGCTTCGGCAGGGGGCGCAGAACGCACAGATACGCAGTATTTT. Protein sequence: CASSVASAGGAERTDTQYF.

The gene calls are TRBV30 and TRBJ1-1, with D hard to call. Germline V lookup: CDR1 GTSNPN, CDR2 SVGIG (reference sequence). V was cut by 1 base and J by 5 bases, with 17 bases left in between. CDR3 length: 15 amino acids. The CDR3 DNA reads TGTGCCTGGAGTGATATGGGGAGGTCTGGAACTGAAGCTTTCTTT. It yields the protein CAWSDMGRSGTEAFF.

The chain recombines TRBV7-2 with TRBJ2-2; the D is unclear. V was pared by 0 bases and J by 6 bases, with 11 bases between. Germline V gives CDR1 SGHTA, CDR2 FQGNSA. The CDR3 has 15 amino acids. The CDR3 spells CASSLAQESAGELFF. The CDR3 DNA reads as TGTGCCAGCAGCTTAGCTCAAGAATCAGCCGGGGAGCTGTTTTTT.

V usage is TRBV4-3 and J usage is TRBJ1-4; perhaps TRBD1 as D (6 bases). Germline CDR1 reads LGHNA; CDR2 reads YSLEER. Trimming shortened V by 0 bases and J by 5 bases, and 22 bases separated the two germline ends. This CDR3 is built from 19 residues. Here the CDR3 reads CASSQDRFPKNRANEKLFF. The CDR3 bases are TGCGCCAGCAGCCAAGATCGCTTCCCGAAAAACAGGGCCAATGAAAAACTGTTTTTT.

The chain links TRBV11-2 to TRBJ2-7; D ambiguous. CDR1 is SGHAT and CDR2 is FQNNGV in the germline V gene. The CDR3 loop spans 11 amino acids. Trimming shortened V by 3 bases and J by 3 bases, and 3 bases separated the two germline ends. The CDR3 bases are TGTGCCAGCAGCTTCAACTACGAGCAGTACTTC. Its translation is CASSFNYEQYF. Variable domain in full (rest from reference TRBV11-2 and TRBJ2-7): EAGVAQSPRYKIIEKRQSVAFWCNPISGHATLYWYQQILGQGPKLLIQFQNNGVVDDSQLPKDRFSAERLKGVDSTLKIQPAKLEDSAVYLCASSFNYEQYFGPGTRLTVT.

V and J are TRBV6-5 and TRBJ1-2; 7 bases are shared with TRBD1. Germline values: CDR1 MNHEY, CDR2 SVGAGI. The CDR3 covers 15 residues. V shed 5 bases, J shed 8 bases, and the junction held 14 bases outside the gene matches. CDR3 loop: CASSPRSDRRHGYTF. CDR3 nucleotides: TGTGCCAGCAGTCCACGCTCGGACAGGAGGCACGGCTACACCTTC.

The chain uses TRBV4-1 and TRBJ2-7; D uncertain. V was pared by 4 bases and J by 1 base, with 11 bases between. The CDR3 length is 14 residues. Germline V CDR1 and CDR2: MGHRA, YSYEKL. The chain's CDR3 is CASSRLQESYEQYF. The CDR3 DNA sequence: TGCGCCAGCAGCCGCCTCCAGGAATCCTACGAGCAGTACTTC.

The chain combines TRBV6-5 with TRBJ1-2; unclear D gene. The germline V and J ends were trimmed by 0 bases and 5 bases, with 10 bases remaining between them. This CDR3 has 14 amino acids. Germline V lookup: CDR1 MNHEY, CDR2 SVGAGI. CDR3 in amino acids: CASSYSDGGYGYTF. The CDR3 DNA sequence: TGTGCCAGCAGTTACTCGGATGGAGGATATGGCTACACCTTC.

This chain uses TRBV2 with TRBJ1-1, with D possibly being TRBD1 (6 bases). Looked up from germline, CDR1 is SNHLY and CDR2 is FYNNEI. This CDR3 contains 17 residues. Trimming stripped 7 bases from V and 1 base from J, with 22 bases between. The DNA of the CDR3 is TGTGCCAGCAATCCCTTGACCTGGGGGCGGAAGAACACTGAAGCTTTCTTT. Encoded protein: CASNPLTWGRKNTEAFF. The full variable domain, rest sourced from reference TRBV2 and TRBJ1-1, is EPEVTQTPSHQVTQMGQEVILRCVPISNHLYFYWYRQILGQKVEFLVSFYNNEISEKSEIFDDQFSVERPDGSNFTLKIRSTKLEDSAMYFCASNPLTWGRKNTEAFFGQGTRLTVV.